This TCR beta chain was recorded in a study of cytomegalovirus exposure and HLA in healthy donors. CDR1 is SGHAT, CDR2 FQNNGV, per germline. Trimming pared 5 bases from V and 3 bases from J, leaving 14 bases between. This CDR3 comprises 14 residues. Primers included in the PCR were 60 Vbeta and 13 Jbeta primers. In the original analysis: A later analysis tallied about 80 million unique TCR beta chains, some 10 million of them shared. Clones were sequenced by immunoSEQ multiplex PCR, and TCRdb holds only the in-frame ones, with some missing. The V and J calls and the clone size are those of that table, but D and trimming were determined from the DNA. The sample has 90,000 to 120,000 clones; 77% are singletons. Notes on this clone: No antigen is known for it.

Findings and caveats of the study: Equally common other TCR beta chains were less clonally expanded than HLA-associated ones, a later analysis found.

Sequenced: PBMCs. The V and J genes are TRBV11-2 and TRBJ2-7; D is uncertain. The TCR was taken from a male donor in good health and CMV-seronegative. CDR3 region: CASSLGSTLYEQYF. The CDR3 nucleotides are TGTGCCAGCAGCCTAGGTAGTACCCTCTACGAGCAGTACTTC.